Listed below are T cell receptor beta chains from one sample, sequenced in a study of cytomegalovirus exposure and HLA in healthy donors. Libraries were prepared by immunoSEQ multiplex PCR; TCRdb keeps only in-frame clonotypes and omits some of them. The sample lists about 240,000 clones, over 80% occurring once. Material for sequencing was PBMCs. These receptors all stem from a woman aged 40 to 50 in good health and CMV-seropositive. The CDR3 runs from the conserved cysteine through the conserved F or W. Each record gives: D gene, V gene, J gene, clone size, CDR3 DNA, CDR3 protein. A D gene is named only where the DNA matches it firmly. Size is omitted from some rows. Given values are once, few, many or a class for expanded clones.

D gene: .
V gene: TRBV6-5
J gene: TRBJ2-7
clone size: .
CDR3 DNA: TGTGCCAGCAGGGAAGGTCCCGACAGACAGCAGTACTTC
CDR3 protein: CASREGPDRQQYF

D gene: .
V gene: TRBV9
J gene: TRBJ2-1
clone size: .
CDR3 DNA: TGTGCCAGCAGCGCCTTTGGCAGCTCCTACAATGAGCAGTTCTTC
CDR3 protein: CASSAFGSSYNEQFF

D gene: .
V gene: TRBV4-1
J gene: TRBJ1-2
clone size: .
CDR3 DNA: TGCGCCAGCAGCCAAACCGGGACAAAGGTCTCTGGCTACACCTTC
CDR3 protein: CASSQTGTKVSGYTF

D gene: TRBD2
V gene: TRBV12-5
J gene: TRBJ2-1
clone size: .
CDR3 DNA: TGTGCTAGTGGTTTGATGGCGGGAGGGGTACAGTTCTTC
CDR3 protein: CASGLMAGGVQFF

D gene: .
V gene: TRBV7-2
J gene: TRBJ1-1
clone size: .
CDR3 DNA: TGTGCCAGCAGCTTTCCAGGGCCCAACACTGAAGCTTTCTTT
CDR3 protein: CASSFPGPNTEAFF

D gene: TRBD1
V gene: TRBV9
J gene: TRBJ2-3
clone size: .
CDR3 DNA: TGTGCCAGCAGCGCCTGGACAGGGGCTAAAGATACGCAGTATTTT
CDR3 protein: CASSAWTGAKDTQYF

D gene: TRBD1
V gene: TRBV7-7
J gene: TRBJ2-1
clone size: .
CDR3 DNA: TGTGCTAGCAGCCCCGGGACAGGGAGACACAATGAGCAGTTCTTC
CDR3 protein: CASSPGTGRHNEQFF

D gene: .
V gene: TRBV5-1
J gene: TRBJ1-1
clone size: few
CDR3 DNA: TGCGCCAGCAGCCTAGGGACAACGGGAACTGAAGCTTTCTTT
CDR3 protein: CASSLGTTGTEAFF

D gene: TRBD2
V gene: TRBV6-5
J gene: TRBJ2-7
clone size: .
CDR3 DNA: TGTGCCAGCAGAATTGGGACTAGCGGCTCCTACGAGCAGTACTTC
CDR3 protein: CASRIGTSGSYEQYF

D gene: TRBD2
V gene: TRBV7-2
J gene: TRBJ2-2
clone size: .
CDR3 DNA: TGTGCCAGCCCCGCCCGGCTAGCGGGGAACACCGGGGAGCTGTTTTTT
CDR3 protein: CASPARLAGNTGELFF

D gene: .
V gene: TRBV7-9
J gene: TRBJ1-2
clone size: .
CDR3 DNA: TGTGCCAGCAGCTTATCGGGTACAAATCTCTATGGCTACACCTTC
CDR3 protein: CASSLSGTNLYGYTF

D gene: .
V gene: TRBV5-1
J gene: TRBJ2-1
clone size: .
CDR3 DNA: TGCGCCAGCAGCTTGGTGTCCGGCTCCTACAATGAGCAGTTCTTC
CDR3 protein: CASSLVSGSYNEQFF

D gene: .
V gene: TRBV7-9
J gene: TRBJ2-1
clone size: .
CDR3 DNA: TGTGCCAGCAACAAGGGGGCTGTGCGGGATATGGATGAGCAGTTCTTC
CDR3 protein: CASNKGAVRDMDEQFF

D gene: TRBD1
V gene: TRBV6-5
J gene: TRBJ1-1
clone size: .
CDR3 DNA: TGTGCCAGCACAGGGGGCGCCCAAAGGACTGAAGCTTTCTTT
CDR3 protein: CASTGGAQRTEAFF

D gene: .
V gene: TRBV20-1
J gene: TRBJ2-1
clone size: .
CDR3 DNA: TGCAGTGCTAGTGAGGGCGGTGAGCAGTTCTTC
CDR3 protein: CSASEGGEQFF

D gene: .
V gene: TRBV5-6
J gene: TRBJ1-4
clone size: .
CDR3 DNA: TGTGCCAGCAGCCTCGACATGGCTGGTGAAAAACTGTTTTTT
CDR3 protein: CASSLDMAGEKLFF

D gene: TRBD1
V gene: TRBV5-6
J gene: TRBJ2-2
clone size: .
CDR3 DNA: TGTGCCAGCAGACGGGACAGGGCGATCGGGGAGCTGTTTTTT
CDR3 protein: CASRRDRAIGELFF

D gene: TRBD1
V gene: TRBV2
J gene: TRBJ2-1
clone size: .
CDR3 DNA: TGTGCCAGCGGTGCCGGACAGGGCCACAATGAGCAGTTCTTC
CDR3 protein: CASGAGQGHNEQFF